The T cell receptor beta chain described here comes from a study of blood T cells in healthy people across ages. Study summary: Capture via template switching afforded approximately one barcoded beta molecule per two T cells.

The CDR3 is made up of 17 amino acids. From germline, CDR1 is SGHTA and CDR2 FQGNSA. Unmatched junction bases numbered 7, after V lost 2 bases and J lost 1 base. As for this clonotype: Its antigen is not identified.

A second roughly 6 to 11 cycle PCR used barcoded and J-beta primers. Each of the cDNA molecules was tagged by a template-switch adaptor with 12 random nucleotides. MiXCR, run by TCRdb on the 5' RACE reads, gives a single entry per CDR3 protein. The top ten hold roughly 25% of the sample, which has 800,000 or so distinct CDR3 sequences, under 80% seen once. Study outcomes and limitations: TCR beta diversity per million T cells fell roughly linearly with age.

The sequence derives from a man between 25 and 39 years old in good health. The chain has TRBV7-2 and TRBJ2-1, with 8 bases fitting TRBD2. Sequenced material: blood. The CDR3 DNA reads as TGTGCCAGCAGCTTAAGCTTGGGCGGGGGGTCCTACAATGAGCAGTTCTTC. It is translated as CASSLSLGGGSYNEQFF.